Given below is one TCR beta chain in context. This entry belongs to a study of CD8 T cells in Susac syndrome. Random hexamers were used to reverse transcribe the RNA input (roughly 0.5 to 1 ug). Across 54 Vbeta and 13 Jbeta, TCR beta CDR3 was amplified with immunoSEQ multiplex PCR. TCRdb recomputed calls from the immunoSEQ multiplex PCR reads with MiXCR, one row per CDR3 protein. Among more than 150,000 distinct CDR3 sequences listed, about 94% were seen once. The germline CDR1 and CDR2 sequences are MNHEY and SVGEGT. J lost 2 bases, V lost 2 bases, and 6 bases had no gene match. The CDR3 consists of 16 residues. In blood CD8+ and CD4+ T cells, TCR beta underwent sequencing. TEMRA cells were enriched by FACS, while CD8+ and CD4+ T cells were obtained through a negative isolation that was performed magnetically.

Sample: CD4+ T cells from PBMCs. This sequence was found in a human donor in good health. The chain recombines TRBV6-2 or TRBV6-3 with TRBJ1-5; TRBD1 agrees at 7 bases. In DNA, the CDR3 is TGTGCCAGCAGTTACCTTTACAGGGGCGGCAATCAGCCCCAGCATTTT. It translates to CASSYLYRGGNQPQHF.